Shown below are 7 T cell receptor beta chains from a single sample sequenced in a study of T-cell reconstitution after alpha-beta-depleted transplantation in children. Unique molecular identifiers were incorporated into the prepared TCRbeta library. TCRdb redid the calling of the PCR reads with MiXCR, one entry per CDR3 protein. The repertoire holds about 470,000 distinct CDR3 sequences, with 43% as singletons. Sequences were derived from PBMCs, sampled before TCRalphabeta/CD19-depleted stem cell transplant. The receptors shown here come from a girl aged 2 to 10 with aplastic anemia, due to receive a stem cell transplant.

A note on this clonotype: Likely a read error: the CDR3 ends without its conserved phenylalanine or tryptophan. The CDR3 bases are TGTGCCAGCAGCGTAGGCCTAGGCACCGGGGAGCTGTTTTCT. Translating it yields CASSVGLGTGELFS. The chain employs TRBV9 and TRBJ2-2; the D is unclear. Deletions cut 0 bases from V and 4 bases from J, with 7 bases between. The CDR3 is 14 residues long. In germline, CDR1 is SGDLS, CDR2 YYNGEE.

This chain links TRBV10-2 with TRBJ1-1, with a possible D match to TRBD1 (5 bases). Trimming left V 5 bases short and J 8 bases short, with 9 bases between. The CDR3 is 11 residues long. Per germline, CDR1 WSHSY and CDR2 SAAADI. The CDR3 sequence is CASSFGAEAFF. CDR3 coding DNA: TGCGCCAGCAGTTTCGGGGCAGAAGCTTTCTTT.

This clonotype was recorded once. The chain has TRBV29-1 and TRBJ2-1; TRBD1 matches at 8 bases. V dropped 3 bases and J dropped 6; count of bases not matched to a gene: 10. The length of the CDR3 is 15 residues. Germline CDR1 is SQVTM and CDR2 is ANQGSEA. CDR3: CSVDNGQGASNEQFF. Written as DNA, the CDR3 is TGCAGCGTTGATAATGGGCAGGGGGCCTCCAATGAGCAGTTCTTC.

V gene TRBV11-3 combines with J gene TRBJ2-3; weak D call: TRBD2 (5 bases). Trimming cost V 1 base and J 1 base, with 9 bases left between them. The CDR3 has 15 residues. Germline V lookup: CDR1 SGHNT, CDR2 YENEEA. The CDR3 sequence: CASSLGGKRTDTQYF. Written as DNA, the CDR3 is TGTGCCAGCAGCTTAGGAGGGAAGCGCACAGATACGCAGTATTTT.

The chain combines TRBV20-1 with TRBJ2-5; 8 positions match TRBD2. Trimming took 0 bases from V and 1 from J; bases not matched to a gene: 4. The CDR3 totals 15 residues. The germline gives CDR1 DFQATT, CDR2 SNEGSKA (reference sequence). The CDR3 loop reads CSARDAREGQETQYF. As DNA, the CDR3 is TGCAGTGCTAGAGATGCCCGGGAGGGCCAAGAGACCCAGTACTTC.

This sequence joins TRBV18 and TRBJ2-3; 10 nucleotides agree with TRBD2. Trimming at V came to 0 bases and at J to 2 bases, leaving 5 bases not matched to a gene. Germline V lookup: CDR1 KGHSH, CDR2 LQKENI. CDR3 length: 17 residues. The CDR3 sequence is CASSPPGLAALTDTQYF. CDR3 sequence (DNA): TGTGCCAGCTCACCACCTGGACTAGCGGCCCTCACAGATACGCAGTATTTT.

This clonotype was observed many times. This rearrangement joins TRBV6-5 to TRBJ2-1; 11 bases are shared with TRBD2. The CDR3 has 17 residues. V gave up 4 bases and J gave up 0 bases; unmatched junction bases: 5. Germline CDR1 and CDR2: MNHEY and SVGAGI. This CDR3 is CASSSRLAGSSYNEQFF. Here the CDR3 DNA reads TGTGCCAGCAGTTCCCGACTAGCGGGGAGCTCCTACAATGAGCAGTTCTTC.